The 18 T cell receptor beta chains below all came from one sample that was sequenced in a study of STAT3 mutations in large granular lymphocyte leukemia. Study-wide points: Every T-cell large granular lymphocyte leukemia patient had at least one immunodominant TCR beta clonotype.

The antigens of these receptors remain unknown. Repertoires were generated with immunoSEQ multiplex PCR, while TCRdb's copy carries only in-frame clones and drops some. The sample records a few thousand clones, roughly 23% being singletons. The sequenced sample was peripheral blood mononuclear cells. These receptors came from a man aged 55 to 70 with T-cell large granular lymphocyte leukemia. Some clones in this sample may be carry-over from other donors' samples.

This chain uses TRBV5-4 with TRBJ2-6; D ambiguous. CDR3 length: 16 residues. The germline gives CDR1 SGHNT, CDR2 YYREEE (reference sequence). V lost 4 bases, J lost 1 base, and 12 bases lay in between. The CDR3 loop reads CASSPPGTSGANVLTF. In nucleotides, the CDR3 is TGTGCCAGCAGCCCCCCGGGTACGTCTGGGGCCAACGTCCTGACTTTC.

As DNA, the CDR3 is TGCGCCAGCAGCGTGACAGGGGATCAGGGCTACACCTTC. Protein: CASSVTGDQGYTF. The chain couples TRBV5-1 to TRBJ1-2, with 8 bases fitting TRBD1. The CDR3 is made up of 13 amino acids. Germline V lookup: CDR1 SGHRS, CDR2 YFSETQ. V trimming: 4 bases; J trimming: 8 bases; junction bases outside the gene matches: 7. Supplemented by reference TRBV5-1 and TRBJ1-2, the full variable domain reads KAGVTQTPRYLIKTRGQQVTLSCSPISGHRSVSWYQQTPGQGLQFLFEYFSETQRNKGNFPGRFSGRQFSNSRSEMNVSTLELGDSALYLCASSVTGDQGYTFGSGTRLTVV.

V and J are TRBV11-3 and TRBJ2-5, with D perhaps being TRBD1 or TRBD2 (6 bases each). The CDR3 spans 14 residues. With 4 bases removed from V and 5 bases from J, the gap between germline ends came to 14 bases. The V gene's germline CDR1 is SGHNT and CDR2 YENEEA. CDR3 bases: TGTGCCAGCAGCTCCGGAGGGGGGCGGGAGACCCAGTACTTC. Translating gives CASSSGGGRETQYF.

Only a few counts were recorded for this clone. V gene TRBV30 combines with J gene TRBJ1-2, with D possibly matching TRBD1 (5 bases). Germline V gives CDR1 GTSNPN, CDR2 SVGIG (reference sequence). This CDR3 has 14 amino acids. V was pared by 3 bases and J by 1 base, with 12 bases between. Here the CDR3 DNA reads TGTGCCTGGAGAACCTCCCAGGGTAACTATGGCTACACCTTC. Encoded protein: CAWRTSQGNYGYTF.

V and J are TRBV7-9 and TRBJ2-7; 8 bases are a match to TRBD1. With 3 bases clipped from V and 0 bases from J, the junction kept 1 base outside the gene matches. The CDR3 has 14 residues. Germline CDR1 is SEHNR and CDR2 is FQNEAQ (reference sequence). In nucleotides, the CDR3 is TGTGCCAGCAGCTTGGGGACAGGCTCCTACGAGCAGTACTTC. Encoded protein: CASSLGTGSYEQYF.

The genes are TRBV7-9 and TRBJ2-1; 7 nucleotides line up with TRBD2. V gave up 5 bases and J gave up 5 bases; unmatched junction bases: 9. Per the germline V gene, CDR1 is SEHNR and CDR2 is FQNEAQ (reference sequence). The CDR3 totals 15 residues. The CDR3 coding sequence is TGTGCCAGCAGCCAGTACGGGACTACGGACAATGAGCAGTTCTTC. It encodes CASSQYGTTDNEQFF.

The chain uses TRBV5-1 and TRBJ2-7; D ambiguous. This CDR3 region has 14 residues. The V gene's germline CDR1 is SGHRS and CDR2 YFSETQ. Trimming pared 0 bases from V and 7 bases from J, leaving 14 bases between. CDR3 DNA: TGCGCCAGCAGCTTGGTCTCAGGCTTGTGGGAGCAGTACTTC. This gives the protein CASSLVSGLWEQYF.

V is TRBV27 and J is TRBJ2-7; possible D gene TRBD1, 6 bases. Germline V gene data show CDR1 as MNHEY and CDR2 as SMNVEV (reference sequence). V lost 9 bases, J lost 5 bases, and 17 bases lay in between. There are 13 residues in the CDR3. CDR3 amino acids: CARGWGRSHEQYF. CDR3 nucleotides: TGTGCCAGGGGGTGGGGGCGCAGCCACGAGCAGTACTTC.

This clone has a handful of counts. The V and J genes are TRBV5-6 and TRBJ1-1; TRBD1 matches at 7 bases. Germline V gene sequence: CDR1 SGHDT, CDR2 YYEEEE. Trimming cost V 4 bases and J 4 bases; bases outside gene matches: 4. This CDR3 region has 13 residues. In nucleotides, the CDR3 is TGTGCCAGCAGCCGACAGGGCCGCACTGAAGCTTTCTTT. This encodes CASSRQGRTEAFF.

The sample holds a few counts of this clone. The genes are TRBV18 and TRBJ2-7, with TRBD1 as a possible D gene (6 bases). This CDR3 region has 13 residues. V gave up 6 bases and J gave up 7 bases, with 16 bases separating them. Germline-derived CDR1 and CDR2 are KGHSH and LQKENI. The CDR3 DNA reads as TGTGCCAGCTCCCCTGGGGGCTCGCAAGAGCAGTACGTC. This gives the protein CASSPGGSQEQYV.

V gene TRBV5-4 combines with J gene TRBJ1-2; 10 nucleotides align to TRBD1. CDR1 and CDR2 from the germline V gene are SGHNT and YYREEE (reference sequence). V was pared by 4 bases and J by 2 bases, with 5 bases of the junction left unmatched. The CDR3 contains 15 residues. CDR3 loop: CASSQTTGGNYGYTF. The CDR3 DNA reads as TGTGCCAGCAGCCAAACGACAGGGGGCAACTATGGCTACACCTTC.

This clone was picked up a small number of times. The chain joins TRBV4-3 to TRBJ2-6; unclear D gene. Trimming left V 3 bases short and J 2 bases short, with 11 bases between. This CDR3 contains 16 residues. Germline values: CDR1 LGHNA, CDR2 YSLEER. The CDR3 sequence is CASSQPTGPGANVLTF. CDR3 in DNA: TGCGCCAGCAGCCAGCCGACGGGCCCTGGGGCCAACGTCCTGACTTTC.

The DNA of the CDR3 is TGCGCCAGGCCGACAGGGGATTACGGACTAGCGGGTGACGAGCAGTACGTC. Its protein is CARPTGDYGLAGDEQYV. V and J are TRBV5-1 and TRBJ2-7; 11 bases fit TRBD2. Germline V gene lookup returns CDR1 SGHRS and CDR2 YFSETQ. The CDR3 is 17 residues long. The J segment lost 5 bases and the V segment lost 8 bases, leaving 18 bases of the junction unmatched.

In this sample, this clone turned up a few times. The chain uses TRBV29-1 and TRBJ2-3; D uncertain. Between the trimmed V and J ends, which lost 1 base and 1 base, there was a span of 9 bases. The CDR3 consists of 14 residues. Germline V gives CDR1 SQVTM, CDR2 ANQGSEA. Written as DNA, the CDR3 is TGCAGCGTTGAAGGGACGTTTGGCACAGATACGCAGTATTTT. Translated, it gives CSVEGTFGTDTQYF.

V gene TRBV27 combines with J gene TRBJ2-7, with D uncertain. The CDR3 is 13 amino acids. The germline gives CDR1 MNHEY, CDR2 SMNVEV (reference sequence). V lost 2 bases and J 9 bases, leaving 14 bases between the germline ends. CDR3 residues: CASSLVPGQGQYV. The CDR3 bases are TGTGCCAGCAGTTTAGTTCCCGGGCAAGGGCAGTACGTC.

The rearrangement uses TRBV5-1 and TRBJ1-2, with D maybe TRBD1 (5 bases). V was clipped by 4 bases and J by 4 bases, with 14 bases between them. This CDR3 is 14 amino acids long. Germline assignment: CDR1 SGHRS and CDR2 YFSETQ. The CDR3 coding sequence is TGCGCCAGCAGCCTGGGACCGGAGGGCTATGGCTACACCTTC. It is translated as CASSLGPEGYGYTF.

The chain combines TRBV30 with TRBJ1-2; D remains ambiguous. V gave up 0 bases and J gave up 2 bases, with 10 bases separating them. Germline CDR1 is GTSNPN and CDR2 is SVGIG (reference sequence). The CDR3 consists of 14 residues. The CDR3 DNA reads TGTGCCTGGAGTGTACAATCAGCCAACTATGGCTACACCTTC. It is translated as CAWSVQSANYGYTF.

This clone has just a few counts. The chain uses TRBV2 and TRBJ2-7; D gene unclear. The CDR3 consists of 14 residues. V was pared by 10 bases and J by 0 bases, with 16 bases between. Germline V gene sequence: CDR1 SNHLY, CDR2 FYNNEI. The CDR3, as DNA: TGTGCCACCCGGGCCGACGCTCACTCCTACGAGCAGTACGTC. Translated: CATRADAHSYEQYV.